This T cell receptor (beta chain) was identified in a study of T cells in Graves' hyperthyroidism and ophthalmopathy. The count of this clonotype is one. The antigen remains unidentified. The investigators amplified TCR beta CDR3 regions from RNA transcripts. First-round RT-PCR targeting the TCR CDR3 was performed with the HTBI primer set. TCRdb independently ran MiXCR on the multiplex PCR reads; one entry per CDR3 protein. The repertoire holds a few hundred thousand distinct CDR3 sequences, with around 45% as singletons. The CDR3 totals 13 residues. The germline CDR1 and CDR2 sequences are SNHLY and FYNNEI. The V end was cut by 7 bases, the J end by 0 bases, with 9 bases between. Findings and caveats of the study: Most thyroid clonotypes with frequency above 0.001 were detected in blood.

Hyperthyroidism in the patients, aged 18 to 65, was newly diagnosed and under 2 months in duration. This TCR was recovered from a woman under 30 with Graves' hyperthyroidism. Sequenced input: peripheral blood or thyroid tissue (not recorded which). The J gene is TRBJ1-1, the V gene TRBV2; TRBD1 is a possible D gene (5 bases). CDR3 DNA sequence: TGTGCCAGCATGGAGACAGTGAACACTGAAGCTTTCTTT. This encodes CASMETVNTEAFF.